The entry that follows covers one T cell receptor beta chain sequence. Its antigen remains unidentified. The source of the sample is a study of OX40 agonist ivuxolimab in advanced cancers. As for the study in general: Dose-escalation patients suffered from hepatocellular carcinoma, melanoma, renal cell or head and neck cancer. Allowance was made for prior anti-PD-1, anti-PD-L1 or anti-CTLA-4 therapy, and approximately 40% had some. Study results and caveats: Undetermined was the antigen specificity of the expanded peripheral T cells. In a subset of nonresponders, normalized T-cell clonal expansion was also low.

Libraries were prepared by immunoSEQ multiplex PCR; TCRdb keeps only in-frame clonotypes and omits some of them. The sample comprises tens of thousands of clones, approximately 80% of which are singletons, and approximately 2% rests with the top ten. The germline V gene has CDR1 MNHNY and CDR2 SVGAGI (reference sequence). The CDR3 is 12 residues long. The germline V and J ends were trimmed by 6 bases and 13 bases, with 15 bases remaining between them. V and J are TRBV6-6 and TRBJ1-4, with D possibly matching TRBD1 (5 bases). The specimen comprised CD4+ or CD8+ T cells sorted from blood, sampled in a trial of the OX40 agonist ivuxolimab. The TCR comes from an adult with an advanced solid tumor such as melanoma, head and neck, liver or kidney cancer. The chain's CDR3 is CASSPSGPRLFF. Written as DNA, the CDR3 is TGTGCCAGCAGCCCCTCGGGACCTCGACTGTTTTTT.